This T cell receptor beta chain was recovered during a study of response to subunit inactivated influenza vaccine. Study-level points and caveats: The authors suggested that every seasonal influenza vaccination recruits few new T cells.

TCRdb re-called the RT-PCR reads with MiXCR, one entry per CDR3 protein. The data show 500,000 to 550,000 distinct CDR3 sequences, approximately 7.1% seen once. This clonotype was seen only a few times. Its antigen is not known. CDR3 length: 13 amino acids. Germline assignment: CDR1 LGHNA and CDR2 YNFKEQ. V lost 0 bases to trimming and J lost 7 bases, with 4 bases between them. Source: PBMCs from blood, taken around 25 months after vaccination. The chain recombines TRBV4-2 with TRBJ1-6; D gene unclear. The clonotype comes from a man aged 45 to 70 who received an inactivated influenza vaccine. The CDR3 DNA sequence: TGTGCCAGCAGCCAAGAGGGGAATTCACCCCTCCACTTT. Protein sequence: CASSQEGNSPLHF.